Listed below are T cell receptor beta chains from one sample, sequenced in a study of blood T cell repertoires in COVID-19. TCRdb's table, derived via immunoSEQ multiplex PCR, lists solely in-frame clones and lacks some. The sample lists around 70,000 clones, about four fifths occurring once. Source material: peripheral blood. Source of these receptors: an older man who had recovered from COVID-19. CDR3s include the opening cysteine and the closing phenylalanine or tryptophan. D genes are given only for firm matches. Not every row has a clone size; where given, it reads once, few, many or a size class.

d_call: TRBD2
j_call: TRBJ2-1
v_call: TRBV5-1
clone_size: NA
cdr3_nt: TGCGCCAGCAGCTTGGGAGGGCTAGCGGGAGGGCCCGGTCAGTTCTTC
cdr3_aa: CASSLGGLAGGPGQFF

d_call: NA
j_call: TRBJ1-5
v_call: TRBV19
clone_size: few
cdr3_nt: TGTGCCAGTAGTATAGATTTGCGGTTAAGACGCAATCAGCCCCAGCATTTT
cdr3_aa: CASSIDLRLRRNQPQHF

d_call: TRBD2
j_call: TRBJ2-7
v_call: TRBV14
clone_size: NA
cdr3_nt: TGTGCCAGCAGCCACCTAGCGGGAGGGCCCTACGAGCAGTACTTC
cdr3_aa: CASSHLAGGPYEQYF

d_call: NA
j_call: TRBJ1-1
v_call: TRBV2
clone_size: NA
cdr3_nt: TGTGCCAGCAGTGAAGCTTTCGGGGGTGGCACTGAAGCTTTCTTT
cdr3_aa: CASSEAFGGGTEAFF

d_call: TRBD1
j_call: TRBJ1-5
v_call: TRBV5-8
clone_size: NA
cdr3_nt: TGTGCCAGCAGCTTGCGGACAGGGGCCCTCAATCAGCCCCAGCATTTT
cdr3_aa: CASSLRTGALNQPQHF

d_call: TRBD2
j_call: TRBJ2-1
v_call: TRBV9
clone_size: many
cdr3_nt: TGTGCCAGCAGCACAGCGGGGGGCTACAATGAGCAGTTCTTC
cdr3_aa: CASSTAGGYNEQFF

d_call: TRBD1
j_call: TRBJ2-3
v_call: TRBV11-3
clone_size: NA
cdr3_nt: TGTGCCAGCAGCCTAACAGGGGCAGATACGCAGTATTTT
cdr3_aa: CASSLTGADTQYF

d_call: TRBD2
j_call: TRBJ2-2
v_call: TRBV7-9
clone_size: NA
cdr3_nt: TGTGCCAGCAGCTCAAAAACTAGCGGGAACACCGGGGAGCTGTTTTTT
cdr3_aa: CASSSKTSGNTGELFF

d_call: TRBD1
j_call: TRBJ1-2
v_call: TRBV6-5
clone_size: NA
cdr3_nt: TGTGCCAGCAGGTTACAGGGGGCGTCAGGCTACACCTTC
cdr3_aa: CASRLQGASGYTF

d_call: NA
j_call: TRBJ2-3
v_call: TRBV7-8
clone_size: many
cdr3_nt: TGTGCCAGCAGCTTAGATGATTGGGGGGGCACAGATACGCAGTATTTT
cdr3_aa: CASSLDDWGGTDTQYF

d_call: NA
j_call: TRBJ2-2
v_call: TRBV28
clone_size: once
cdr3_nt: TGTGCCAGCAGCTCGGACTGGAACACCGGGGAGCTGTTTTTT
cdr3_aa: CASSSDWNTGELFF

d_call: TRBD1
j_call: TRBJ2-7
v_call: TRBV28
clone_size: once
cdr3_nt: TGTGCCAGCAGTCTCCCGACCGGGCGGCAGGGGGTCCTGGGCGAGCAGTACTTC
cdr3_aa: CASSLPTGRQGVLGEQYF

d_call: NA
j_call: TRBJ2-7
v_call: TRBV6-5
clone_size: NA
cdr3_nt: TGTGCCAGCAGTAACCATATGGGGACAAAGTACGAGCAGTACTTC
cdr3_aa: CASSNHMGTKYEQYF

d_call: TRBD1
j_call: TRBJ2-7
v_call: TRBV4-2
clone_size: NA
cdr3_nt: TGTGCCAGCAGCCAACTAACGGGACAGGGTTCAGACGAGCAGTACTTC
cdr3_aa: CASSQLTGQGSDEQYF

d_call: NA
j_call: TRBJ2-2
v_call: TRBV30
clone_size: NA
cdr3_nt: TGTGCCTGGGGTCGCGGGCCGAACACCGGGGAGCTGTTTTTT
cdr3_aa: CAWGRGPNTGELFF

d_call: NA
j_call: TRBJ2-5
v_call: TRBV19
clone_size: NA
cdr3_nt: TGTGCCAGTAGCCCAATGGGGGCAGCAGAGACCCAGTACTTC
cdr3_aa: CASSPMGAAETQYF

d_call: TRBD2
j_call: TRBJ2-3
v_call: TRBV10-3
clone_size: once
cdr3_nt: TGTGCCATCAGTGAACTAGCGGATACGCAGTATTTT
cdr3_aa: CAISELADTQYF

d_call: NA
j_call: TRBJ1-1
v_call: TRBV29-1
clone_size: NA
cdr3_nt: TGCAGCTTTTGGGCAAGGACAGAAGTTATGAACACTGAAGCTTTCTTT
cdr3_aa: CSFWARTEVMNTEAFF

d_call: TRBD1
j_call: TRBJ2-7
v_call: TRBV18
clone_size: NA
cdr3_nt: TGTGCCAGCTCATCTCAACAGGGGGCTTCCAGGGAGCAGTACTTC
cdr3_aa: CASSSQQGASREQYF

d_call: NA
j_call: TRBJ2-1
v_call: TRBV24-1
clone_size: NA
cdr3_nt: TGTGCCACCAGTGATTTCGGGTACAATGAGCAGTTCTTC
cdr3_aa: CATSDFGYNEQFF

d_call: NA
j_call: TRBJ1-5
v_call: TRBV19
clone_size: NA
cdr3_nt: TGTGCCAGTAGTTCATCCGAGGGCCATCAGCCCCAGCATTTT
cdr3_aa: CASSSSEGHQPQHF

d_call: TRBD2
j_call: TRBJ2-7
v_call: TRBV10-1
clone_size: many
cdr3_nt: TGCGCCAGCAGTGAGTCCCTGGACCTAGCGGGACGCGAGCAGTACTTC
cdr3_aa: CASSESLDLAGREQYF

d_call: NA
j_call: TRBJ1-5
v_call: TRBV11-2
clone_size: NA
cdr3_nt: TGTGCCAGCAGCTTAGGAACAGGGTTCATCGGCTCCGATCAGCCCCAGCATTTT
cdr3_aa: CASSLGTGFIGSDQPQHF

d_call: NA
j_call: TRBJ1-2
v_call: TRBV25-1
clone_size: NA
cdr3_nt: TGTGCCAGCAGTGCGTCCTGGGCGCAGGGGTATGGCTACACCTTC
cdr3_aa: CASSASWAQGYGYTF

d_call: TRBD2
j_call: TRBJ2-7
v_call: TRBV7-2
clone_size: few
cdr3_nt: TGTGCCAGCAGCTCCACGGGCGGGAGGGACTACGAGCAGTACTTC
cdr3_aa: CASSSTGGRDYEQYF

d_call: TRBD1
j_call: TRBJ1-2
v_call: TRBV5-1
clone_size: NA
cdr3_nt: TGCGCCAGCAGCCCGGGACAGGGCATCCATGGCTACACCTTC
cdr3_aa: CASSPGQGIHGYTF

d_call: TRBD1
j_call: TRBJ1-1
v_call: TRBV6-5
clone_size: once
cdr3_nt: TGTGCCAGCACTCCGCCCGGACAGGGAAGCCCTGAAGCTTTCTTT
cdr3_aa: CASTPPGQGSPEAFF

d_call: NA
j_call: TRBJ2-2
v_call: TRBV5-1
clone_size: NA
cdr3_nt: TGCGCCAGCAGCTTCGGAGGGAGCACCGGGGAGCTGTTTTTT
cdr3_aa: CASSFGGSTGELFF

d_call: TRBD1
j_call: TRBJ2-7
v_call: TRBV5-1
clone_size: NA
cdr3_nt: TGCGCCAGCAGCACGGGACAGGGGGTCTCCTACGAGCAGTACTTC
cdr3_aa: CASSTGQGVSYEQYF

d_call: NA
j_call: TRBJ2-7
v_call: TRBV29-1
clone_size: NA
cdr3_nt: TGCAGCGTTGGGAGTCCCAGCTCCTACGAGCAGTACTTC
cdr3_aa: CSVGSPSSYEQYF

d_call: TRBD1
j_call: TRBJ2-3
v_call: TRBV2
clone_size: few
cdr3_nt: TGTGCCAGCAGCCGCAGGGGGTGGCCAGATACGCAGTATTTT
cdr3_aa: CASSRRGWPDTQYF

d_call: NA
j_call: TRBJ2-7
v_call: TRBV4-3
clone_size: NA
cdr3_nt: TGCGCCAGCAGCCAAGATGGGACAACCTACGAGCAGTACTTC
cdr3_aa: CASSQDGTTYEQYF

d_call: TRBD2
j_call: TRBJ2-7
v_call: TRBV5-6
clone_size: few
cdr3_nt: TGTGCCAGCAGCTCTGCGGGGGGCTACGAGCAGTACTTC
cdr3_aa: CASSSAGGYEQYF

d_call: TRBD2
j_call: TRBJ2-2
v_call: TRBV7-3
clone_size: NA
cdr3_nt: TGTGCCAGCAGTATAGACGGGGGGTACACCGGGGAGCTGTTTTTT
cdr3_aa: CASSIDGGYTGELFF

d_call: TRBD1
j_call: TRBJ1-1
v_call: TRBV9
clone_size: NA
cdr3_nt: TGTGCCAGCGCGGGACAGACGAACACTGAAGCTTTCTTT
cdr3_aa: CASAGQTNTEAFF

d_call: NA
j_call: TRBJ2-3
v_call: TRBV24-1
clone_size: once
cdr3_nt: TGTGCCACAAACGGCCGGGGCACAGATACGCAGTATTTT
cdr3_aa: CATNGRGTDTQYF

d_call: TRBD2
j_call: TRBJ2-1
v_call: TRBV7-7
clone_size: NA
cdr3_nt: TGTGCCAGCAGCCGTTTAGCGGGAGGAGTCAATGAGCAGTTCTTC
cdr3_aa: CASSRLAGGVNEQFF

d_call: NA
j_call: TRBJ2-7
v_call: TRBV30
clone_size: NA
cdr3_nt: TGTGCCTGGGATCAAACAGGGTATAACTACGAGCAGTACTTC
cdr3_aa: CAWDQTGYNYEQYF

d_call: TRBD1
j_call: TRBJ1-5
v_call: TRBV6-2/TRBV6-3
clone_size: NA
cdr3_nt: TGTGCCAGCAGACCTCCGGGACAGGGGGTGAAATATCAGCCCCAGCATTTT
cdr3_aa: CASRPPGQGVKYQPQHF

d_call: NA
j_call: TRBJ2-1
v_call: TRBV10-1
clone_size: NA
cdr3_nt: TGCGCCAGCAGTAGCCCGGACAATGAGCAGTTCTTC
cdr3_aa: CASSSPDNEQFF

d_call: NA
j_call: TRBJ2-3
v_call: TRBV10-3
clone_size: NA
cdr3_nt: TGTGCCATCAGTGAGTCGGCAGTCAACACAGATACGCAGTATTTT
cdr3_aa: CAISESAVNTDTQYF